What follows are 9 T cell receptor beta chains derived from one specimen sequenced in a study of early T cells in non-severe SARS-CoV-2 infection. TCRdb analysed the 5' RACE reads with MiXCR anew, one entry per CDR3 protein. The table lists over 90,000 distinct CDR3 sequences, approximately 12% of them singletons. Sample: whole blood, taken at baseline. Receptors were obtained from an adult who was a healthcare worker with PCR-confirmed SARS-CoV-2 infection or an uninfected control (not recorded which).

This clonotype was observed a handful of times. The CDR3 coding sequence is TGTGCCTGGAGTAGTAGGAGGACAGCCGAACCCCTCCACTTT. As protein: CAWSSRRTAEPLHF. V is TRBV30 and J is TRBJ1-6, with a possible D match to TRBD1 (6 bases). Trimming stripped 2 bases from V and 12 bases from J, with 17 bases between. The germline V gene has CDR1 GTSNPN and CDR2 SVGIG (reference sequence). The CDR3 loop spans 14 amino acids.

This clonotype was found many times. This chain joins TRBV5-1 and TRBJ2-7; 12 bases fit TRBD1. The CDR3 is 14 residues long. Unmatched junction bases numbered 3, after V lost 3 bases and J lost 5 bases. Germline V gene sequence: CDR1 SGHRS, CDR2 YFSETQ. The CDR3 sequence is CASSSGQGAHEQYF. The CDR3 DNA is TGCGCCAGCAGCTCGGGACAGGGGGCCCACGAGCAGTACTTC.

This chain connects TRBV6-2 or TRBV6-3 to TRBJ2-1; 12 bases map to TRBD2. Per the germline V gene, CDR1 is MNHEY and CDR2 is SVGEGT. The CDR3 loop spans 16 amino acids. The J segment lost 4 bases and the V segment lost 7 bases, leaving 8 bases of the junction unmatched. CDR3 amino acids: CASTRGLAGGYNEQFF. The CDR3 nucleotides read TGTGCCAGCACCCGGGGGCTAGCGGGAGGGTACAATGAGCAGTTCTTC.

This clonotype was recorded a few times. This chain links TRBV7-6 with TRBJ2-3, with TRBD1 identical over 7 bases. The CDR3 totals 14 residues. Germline lookup yields CDR1 SGHVS and CDR2 FNYEAQ. The V and J ends lost 5 bases and 2 bases, in that order; junction bases with no gene match: 4. The CDR3 sequence: CASSRGQDTDTQYF. The CDR3 DNA reads as TGTGCCAGCAGCCGTGGACAGGACACAGATACGCAGTATTTT.

This clonotype was detected ten times or more. The rearrangement uses TRBV9 and TRBJ2-2; 10 bases align to TRBD2. The V and J ends lost 4 bases and 6 bases, in that order; junction bases with no gene match: 12. From germline, CDR1 is SGDLS and CDR2 YYNGEE. CDR3 size: 17 residues. This chain's CDR3 is CASSMLSGRASPGELFF. The CDR3 DNA reads TGTGCCAGCAGCATGCTCAGCGGGAGGGCCTCCCCCGGGGAGCTGTTTTTT.

The J gene is TRBJ2-2, the V gene TRBV4-2; perhaps TRBD1 as D (7 bases). The germline gives CDR1 LGHNA, CDR2 YNFKEQ. The CDR3 length is 16 residues. Trimming left V 8 bases short and J 4 bases short, with 20 bases between. The CDR3 region has the DNA TGTGCCAGCGGCCGCACGCAGGGGGGTGGCACCGGGGAGCTGTTTTTT. It is translated as CASGRTQGGGTGELFF.

This clonotype appeared a few times. The rearrangement joins TRBV12-2 to TRBJ2-3; no DNA check was done on the table's D call, TRBD1. TRBV12-2 is tagged as a pseudogene. The CDR3 consists of 15 residues. DNA of the CDR3: TGTGCAAGTCGCCCCCGGGACCTCCGGGGAGATACGCAGTATTTT. Protein product: CASRPRDLRGDTQYF.

This clonotype was detected ten times or more. CDR3 protein: CASSLWGSDTQYF. CDR3 bases: TGTGCCAGCAGCTTATGGGGGTCAGATACGCAGTATTTT. The rearrangement uses TRBV5-6 and TRBJ2-3; D might be TRBD1 or TRBD2, each matching 5 bases. CDR1 SGHDT and CDR2 YYEEEE come from the germline V gene. The CDR3 spans 13 residues. The V gene lost 2 bases and the J gene lost 4 bases, with 8 bases spanning the gap. Supplemented by reference TRBV5-6 and TRBJ2-3, the full variable domain reads DAGVTQSPTHLIKTRGQQVTLRCSPKSGHDTVSWYQQALGQGPQFIFQYYEEEERQRGNFPDRFSGHQFPNYSSELNVNALLLGDSALYLCASSLWGSDTQYFGPGTRLTVL.

V gene TRBV9 combines with J gene TRBJ1-1; no clear D. Germline V CDR1 and CDR2: SGDLS, YYNGEE. Trimming cost V 0 bases and J 1 base, with 19 bases left between them. The CDR3 extends over 18 amino acids. The CDR3 region is CASSVGPLLRVPNTEAFF. In DNA form, the CDR3 reads TGTGCCAGCAGCGTAGGCCCACTCCTGAGAGTCCCGAACACTGAAGCTTTCTTT.